Listed below are T cell receptor beta chains from one sample, sequenced in a study of T cell changes during pregnancy in multiple sclerosis. The data were produced by immunoSEQ multiplex PCR, yet TCRdb's version contains in-frame clones alone and is incomplete. The data show some 70,000 clones, roughly nine tenths seen once. The sequenced sample was peripheral blood, obtained in the second trimester of pregnancy. The origin of the receptors is a female donor in good health, enrolled as a control in a pregnancy study. CDR3s include the opening cysteine and the closing phenylalanine or tryptophan. The D gene is left open where the match is weak. Not every row has a clone size; where given, it reads once, few, many or a size class.

j_gene	d_gene	abundance	v_gene	CDR3aa	CDR3nt
TRBJ2-7	-	-	TRBV5-1	CASSLSGAGLGIGEQYF	TGCGCCAGCAGCTTGTCTGGGGCAGGTCTAGGTATTGGCGAGCAGTACTTC
TRBJ1-2	-	-	TRBV6-4	CASSDSAVRAESGYTF	TGTGCCAGCAGTGACTCCGCGGTCAGGGCAGAATCTGGCTACACCTTC
TRBJ2-2	TRBD1	-	TRBV7-9	CASTYKNPRDRVTGELFF	TGTGCCAGCACCTACAAAAACCCCCGGGACAGGGTCACCGGGGAGCTGTTTTTT
TRBJ2-7	TRBD2	-	TRBV6-1	CASSEGAGGPYEQYF	TGTGCCAGCAGTGAAGGAGCGGGGGGTCCTTACGAGCAGTACTTC
TRBJ1-6	-	-	TRBV14	CASSQGYISPLHF	TGTGCCAGCAGCCAAGGTTACATATCACCCCTCCACTTT
TRBJ2-1	TRBD2	-	TRBV5-6	CASSSLLVAGGNEQFF	TGTGCCAGCAGCTCCTTACTGGTAGCGGGGGGCAATGAGCAGTTCTTC
TRBJ1-4	-	-	TRBV4-1	CASSQPGVNEKLFF	TGCGCCAGCAGCCAACCAGGGGTTAATGAAAAACTGTTTTTT
TRBJ2-3	-	-	TRBV27	CASRVTTGIADTQYF	TGTGCCAGCAGAGTAACCACAGGGATAGCAGATACGCAGTATTTT
TRBJ2-7	TRBD2	-	TRBV6-1	CASSEELAGSHEQYF	TGTGCCAGCAGTGAAGAATTAGCGGGATCCCACGAGCAGTACTTC
TRBJ2-2	-	-	TRBV9	CASSVAGTNTGELFF	TGTGCCAGCAGCGTCGCGGGAACTAACACCGGGGAGCTGTTTTTT
TRBJ2-7	TRBD2	once	TRBV28	CASRAGAGGFYEQYF	TGTGCCAGCAGGGCAGGTGCGGGGGGGTTCTACGAGCAGTACTTC
TRBJ2-2	TRBD1	-	TRBV6-5	CASSYDRGRTGELFF	TGTGCCAGCAGTTACGACAGGGGGCGTACCGGGGAGCTGTTTTTT
TRBJ2-3	TRBD2	-	TRBV14	CASSHLGLAGTDTQYF	TGTGCCAGCAGCCACTTGGGGCTAGCGGGCACAGATACGCAGTATTTT
TRBJ2-3	TRBD2	-	TRBV5-1	CASSLWTSGQTDTQYF	TGCGCCAGCAGCCTCTGGACTAGCGGCCAGACGGATACGCAGTATTTT
TRBJ1-3	-	-	TRBV6-1	CASSEAPGMGNTIYF	TGTGCCAGCAGTGAAGCGCCAGGGATGGGAAACACCATATATTTT
TRBJ2-7	-	-	TRBV5-6	CASSLARYEQYF	TGTGCCAGCAGCTTGGCCCGTTACGAGCAGTACTTC
TRBJ2-1	-	-	TRBV4-1	CASSQGGGRGLLYNEQFF	TGCGCCAGCAGCCAAGGAGGCGGGCGGGGGCTCTTATACAATGAGCAGTTCTTC
TRBJ1-2	-	-	TRBV19	CASSITGTRGYTF	TGTGCCAGTAGTATTACAGGGACGAGGGGCTACACCTTC
TRBJ1-4	-	-	TRBV28	CASSLREEKLFF	TGTGCCAGCAGTTTACGTGAGGAAAAACTGTTTTTT
TRBJ2-1	-	-	TRBV11-2	CASSLRGQSSYNEQFF	TGTGCCAGCAGCTTGAGGGGACAAAGCTCCTACAATGAGCAGTTCTTC
TRBJ2-3	-	-	TRBV27	CASSPQGSYDTQYF	TGTGCCAGCAGTCCCCAGGGGTCGTATGATACGCAGTATTTT
TRBJ1-1	TRBD1	-	TRBV11-2	CASSLGGTARPEAFF	TGTGCCAGCAGCTTAGGGGGGACAGCTCGCCCTGAAGCTTTCTTT
TRBJ2-1	TRBD2	-	TRBV27	CASSPGTSGVSYNEQFF	TGTGCCAGCAGCCCCGGGACTAGCGGGGTCTCCTACAATGAGCAGTTCTTC
TRBJ2-5	-	once	TRBV28	CASTLVGRHETQYF	TGTGCCAGCACGCTGGTTGGTCGACACGAGACCCAGTACTTC
TRBJ2-3	TRBD2	-	TRBV7-7	CASSLAAGESTDTQYF	TGTGCTAGCAGCTTAGCGGCGGGGGAAAGCACAGATACGCAGTATTTT
TRBJ2-7	-	-	TRBV5-1	CASSLGQGGDEQYF	TGCGCCAGCAGCTTGGGACAGGGAGGCGACGAGCAGTACTTC
TRBJ2-1	TRBD2	once	TRBV10-2	CASIQASGRGEQFF	TGCGCCAGCATCCAGGCTAGCGGGAGGGGTGAGCAGTTCTTC
TRBJ1-4	-	-	TRBV13	CASSYEGADEKLFF	TGTGCCAGCAGCTACGAGGGTGCGGATGAAAAACTGTTTTTT
TRBJ2-5	-	once	TRBV11-2	CASSLGGLFQETQYF	TGTGCCAGCAGCTTGGGGGGGCTGTTTCAAGAGACCCAGTACTTC
TRBJ2-3	TRBD1	-	TRBV5-1	CASSVPGQGGNTDTQYF	TGCGCCAGCAGCGTTCCGGGACAGGGAGGGAATACAGATACGCAGTATTTT
TRBJ1-1	TRBD1	-	TRBV7-6	CASSHTGGRAEAFF	TGTGCCAGCAGTCACACAGGGGGTAGGGCTGAAGCTTTCTTT
TRBJ1-1	-	few	TRBV19	CASSPGGNTEAFF	TGTGCCAGTAGCCCAGGAGGGAACACTGAAGCTTTCTTT
TRBJ2-1	-	-	TRBV21-1	CASSRGAHNEQFF	TGTGCCAGCAGCCGGGGGGCACACAATGAGCAGTTCTTC
TRBJ2-1	TRBD1	-	TRBV29-1	CSVEAEPGQVNNEQFF	TGCAGCGTTGAGGCCGAGCCGGGACAGGTTAACAATGAGCAGTTCTTC
TRBJ1-4	-	-	TRBV5-1	CASRQTTNEKLFF	TGCGCCAGCAGACAGACAACTAATGAAAAACTGTTTTTT
TRBJ2-5	-	once	TRBV28	CASSLPGTQETQYF	TGTGCCAGCAGTTTACCGGGTACACAAGAGACCCAGTACTTC
TRBJ1-3	TRBD1	-	TRBV23-1	CASSPTGIGTGNPSGNTIYF	TGCGCCAGCAGTCCAACCGGGATTGGGACAGGGAACCCCTCTGGAAACACCATATATTTT
TRBJ2-1	TRBD2	-	TRBV4-3	CASSHGTSGYNEQFF	TGCGCCAGCAGCCATGGGACTAGCGGTTACAATGAGCAGTTCTTC
TRBJ2-3	TRBD2	-	TRBV4-3	CASSQEAPAGGENTQYF	TGCGCCAGCAGCCAAGAAGCCCCAGCGGGAGGGGAAAATACGCAGTATTTT
TRBJ1-2	-	-	TRBV10-2	CASSDSGYGYTF	TGCGCCAGCAGTGATTCGGGATATGGCTACACCTTC
TRBJ1-6	-	-	TRBV2	CASRDRSSYNSPLHF	TGTGCCAGCAGAGATCGGAGCTCCTATAATTCACCCCTCCACTTT
TRBJ2-1	TRBD2	-	TRBV30	CAWKNSGKGNEQFF	TGTGCCTGGAAAAATAGCGGGAAAGGCAATGAGCAGTTCTTC